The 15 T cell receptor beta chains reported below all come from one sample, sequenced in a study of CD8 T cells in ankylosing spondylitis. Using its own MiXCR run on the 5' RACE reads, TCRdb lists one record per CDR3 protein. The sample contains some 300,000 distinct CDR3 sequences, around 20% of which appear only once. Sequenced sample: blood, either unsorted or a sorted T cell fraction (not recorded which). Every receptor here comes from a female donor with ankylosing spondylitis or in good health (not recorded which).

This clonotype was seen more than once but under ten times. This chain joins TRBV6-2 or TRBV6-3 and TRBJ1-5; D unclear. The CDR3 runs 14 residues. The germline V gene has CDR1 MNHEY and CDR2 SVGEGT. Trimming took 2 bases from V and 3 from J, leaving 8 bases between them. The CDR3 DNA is TGTGCCAGCAGTTACGGACCGAACAATCAGCCCCAGCATTTT. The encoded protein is CASSYGPNNQPQHF.

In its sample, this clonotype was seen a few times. This chain's CDR3 is CSVTGTASNYGYTF. In nucleotides, the CDR3 is TGCAGCGTTACCGGGACAGCTTCTAACTATGGCTACACCTTC. The V and J genes are TRBV29-1 and TRBJ1-2; 7 bases map to TRBD1. Germline V gene data show CDR1 as SQVTM and CDR2 as ANQGSEA. This CDR3 has 14 amino acids. With 5 bases clipped from V and 0 bases from J, the junction kept 6 bases outside the gene matches. Combining the CDR3 with reference TRBV29-1 and TRBJ1-2 gives the whole variable domain SAVISQKPSRDICQRGTSLTIQCQVDSQVTMMFWYRQQPGQSLTLIATANQGSEATYESGFVIDKFPISRPNLTFSTLTVSNMSPEDSSIYLCSVTGTASNYGYTFGSGTRLTVV.

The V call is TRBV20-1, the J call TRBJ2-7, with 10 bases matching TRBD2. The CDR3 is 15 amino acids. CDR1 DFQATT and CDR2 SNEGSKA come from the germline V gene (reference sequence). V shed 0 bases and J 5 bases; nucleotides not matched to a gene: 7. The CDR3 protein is CSARDPASGSHEQYF. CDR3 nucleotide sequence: TGCAGTGCTAGAGATCCGGCTAGCGGGAGCCACGAGCAGTACTTC.

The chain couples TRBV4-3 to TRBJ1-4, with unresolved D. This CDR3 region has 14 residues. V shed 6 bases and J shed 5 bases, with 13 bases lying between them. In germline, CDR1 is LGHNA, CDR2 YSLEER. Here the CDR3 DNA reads TGCGCCAGCAGTCACGGGGTTGGGAATGAAAAACTGTTTTTT. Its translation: CASSHGVGNEKLFF.

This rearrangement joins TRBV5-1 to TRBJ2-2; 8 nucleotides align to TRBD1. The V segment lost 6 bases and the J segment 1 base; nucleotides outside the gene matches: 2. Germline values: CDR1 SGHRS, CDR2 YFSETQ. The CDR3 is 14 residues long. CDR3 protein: CASKGTGNTGELFF. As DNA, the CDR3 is TGCGCCAGCAAGGGGACAGGGAACACCGGGGAGCTGTTTTTT.

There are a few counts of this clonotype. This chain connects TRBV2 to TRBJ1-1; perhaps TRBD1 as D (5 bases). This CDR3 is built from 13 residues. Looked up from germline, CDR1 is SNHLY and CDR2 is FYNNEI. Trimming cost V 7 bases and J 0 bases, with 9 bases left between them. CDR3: CASTGDLNTEAFF. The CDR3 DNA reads TGTGCCAGCACTGGGGACTTGAACACTGAAGCTTTCTTT.

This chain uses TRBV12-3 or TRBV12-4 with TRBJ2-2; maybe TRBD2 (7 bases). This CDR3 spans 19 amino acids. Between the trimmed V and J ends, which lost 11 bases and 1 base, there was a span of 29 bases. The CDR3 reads CACCFALTGGVGNTGELFF. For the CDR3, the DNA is TGTGCCTGCTGTTTTGCCCTGACGGGGGGCGTTGGGAACACCGGGGAGCTGTTTTTT.

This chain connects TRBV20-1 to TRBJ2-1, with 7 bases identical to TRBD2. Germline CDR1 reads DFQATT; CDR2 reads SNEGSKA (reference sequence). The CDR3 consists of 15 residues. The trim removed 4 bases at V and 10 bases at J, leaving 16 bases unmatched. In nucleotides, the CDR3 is TGCAGTGCTACTCTAGCGCACCCCACCGGGGGGGAGCAGTTCTTC. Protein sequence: CSATLAHPTGGEQFF.

The CDR3 sequence is CASSLSISGTGALTGYTF. The CDR3 DNA is TGTGCCAGCAGTTTATCCATTTCCGGGACAGGGGCTCTCACGGGCTACACCTTC. V is TRBV27 and J is TRBJ1-2; 10 bases agree with TRBD1. V lost 0 bases and J lost 8; bases outside the gene matches: 15. The CDR3 is 18 amino acids. Germline V lookup: CDR1 MNHEY, CDR2 SMNVEV (reference sequence).

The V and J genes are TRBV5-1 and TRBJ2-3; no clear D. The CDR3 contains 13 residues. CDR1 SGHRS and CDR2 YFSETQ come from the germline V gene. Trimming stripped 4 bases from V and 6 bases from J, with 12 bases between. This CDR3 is CASSPGFTDTQYF. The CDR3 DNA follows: TGCGCCAGCAGCCCAGGATTTACGGATACGCAGTATTTT.

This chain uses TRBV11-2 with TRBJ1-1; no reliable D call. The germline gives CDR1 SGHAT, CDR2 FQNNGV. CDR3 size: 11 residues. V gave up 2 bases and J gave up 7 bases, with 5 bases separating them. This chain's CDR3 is CASSLTSEAFF. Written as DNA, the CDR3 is TGTGCCAGCAGCTTAACCAGTGAAGCTTTCTTT.

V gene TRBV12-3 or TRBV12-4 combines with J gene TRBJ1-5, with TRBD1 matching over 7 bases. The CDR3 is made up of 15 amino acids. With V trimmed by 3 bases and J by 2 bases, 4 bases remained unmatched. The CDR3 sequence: CASSFEGGGNQPQHF. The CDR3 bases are TGTGCCAGCAGTTTTGAAGGGGGCGGCAATCAGCCCCAGCATTTT.

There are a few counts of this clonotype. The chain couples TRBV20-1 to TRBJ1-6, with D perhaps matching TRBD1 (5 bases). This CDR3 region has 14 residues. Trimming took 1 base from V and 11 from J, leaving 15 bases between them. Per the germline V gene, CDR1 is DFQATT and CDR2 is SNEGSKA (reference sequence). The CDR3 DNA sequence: TGCAGTGCTAGAGGCCTGCAGGGCAGTACACCCCTCCACTTT. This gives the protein CSARGLQGSTPLHF.

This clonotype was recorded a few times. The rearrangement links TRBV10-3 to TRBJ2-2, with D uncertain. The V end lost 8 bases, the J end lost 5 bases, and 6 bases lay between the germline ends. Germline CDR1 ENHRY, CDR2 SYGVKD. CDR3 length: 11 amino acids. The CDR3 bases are TGTGCCATCGCAGGAACCGGGGAGCTGTTTTTT. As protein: CAIAGTGELFF.

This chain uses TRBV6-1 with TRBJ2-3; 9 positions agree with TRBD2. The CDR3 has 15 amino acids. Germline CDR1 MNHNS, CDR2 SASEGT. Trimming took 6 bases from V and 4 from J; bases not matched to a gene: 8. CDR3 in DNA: TGTGCCAGCAGGATTCTGGGACTAGCCGCAGATACGCAGTATTTT. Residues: CASRILGLAADTQYF.